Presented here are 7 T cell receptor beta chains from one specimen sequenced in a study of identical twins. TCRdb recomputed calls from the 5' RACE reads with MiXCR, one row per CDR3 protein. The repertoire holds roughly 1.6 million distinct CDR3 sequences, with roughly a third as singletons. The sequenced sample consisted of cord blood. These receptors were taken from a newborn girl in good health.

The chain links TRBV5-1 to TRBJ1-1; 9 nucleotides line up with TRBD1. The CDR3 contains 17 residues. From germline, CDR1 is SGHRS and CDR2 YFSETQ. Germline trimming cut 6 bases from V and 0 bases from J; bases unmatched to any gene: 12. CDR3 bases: TGCGCCAGCAAAAATACAGGGGGCAGAGGGATGAACACTGAAGCTTTCTTT. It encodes CASKNTGGRGMNTEAFF.

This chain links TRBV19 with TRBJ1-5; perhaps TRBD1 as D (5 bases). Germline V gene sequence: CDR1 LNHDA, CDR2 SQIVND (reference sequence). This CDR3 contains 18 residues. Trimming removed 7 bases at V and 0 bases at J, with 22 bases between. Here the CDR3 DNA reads TGTGCCAGTACCCCGGGACCCCAGAACAGATATAGCAATCAGCCCCAGCATTTT. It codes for CASTPGPQNRYSNQPQHF. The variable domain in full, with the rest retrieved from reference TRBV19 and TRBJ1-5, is DGGITQSPKYLFRKEGQNVTLSCEQNLNHDAMYWYRQDPGQGLRLIYYSQIVNDFQKGDIAEGYSVSREKKESFPLTVTSAQKNPTAFYLCASTPGPQNRYSNQPQHFGDGTRLSIL.

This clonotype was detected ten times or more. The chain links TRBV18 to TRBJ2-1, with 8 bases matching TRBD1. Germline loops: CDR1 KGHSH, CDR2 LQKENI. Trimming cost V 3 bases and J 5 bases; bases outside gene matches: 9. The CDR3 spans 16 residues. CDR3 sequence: CASSPLTGQGHNEQFF. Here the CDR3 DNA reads TGTGCCAGCTCACCCTTGACAGGACAGGGTCACAATGAGCAGTTCTTC. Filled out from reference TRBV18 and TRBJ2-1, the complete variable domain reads NAGVMQNPRHLVRRRGQEARLRCSPMKGHSHVYWYRQLPEEGLKFMVYLQKENIIDESGMPKERFSAEFPKEGPSILRIQQVVRGDSAAYFCASSPLTGQGHNEQFFGPGTRLTVL.

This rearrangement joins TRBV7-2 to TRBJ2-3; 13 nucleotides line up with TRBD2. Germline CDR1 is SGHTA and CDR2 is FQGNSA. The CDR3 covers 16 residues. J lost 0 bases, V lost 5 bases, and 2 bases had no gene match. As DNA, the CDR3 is TGTGCCAGCAGCACTAGCGGGAGGGCCAGCACAGATACGCAGTATTTT. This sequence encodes CASSTSGRASTDTQYF.

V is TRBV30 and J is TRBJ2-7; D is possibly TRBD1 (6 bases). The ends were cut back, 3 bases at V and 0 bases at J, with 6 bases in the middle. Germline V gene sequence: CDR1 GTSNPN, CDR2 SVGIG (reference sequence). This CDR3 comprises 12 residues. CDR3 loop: CAWRDSSYEQYF. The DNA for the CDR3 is TGTGCCTGGAGGGACAGCTCCTACGAGCAGTACTTC. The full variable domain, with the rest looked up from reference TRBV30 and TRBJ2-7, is SQTIHQWPATLVQPVGSPLSLECTVEGTSNPNLYWYRQAAGRGLQLLFYSVGIGQISSEVPQNLSASRPQDRQFILSSKKLLLSDSGFYLCAWRDSSYEQYFGPGTRLTVT.

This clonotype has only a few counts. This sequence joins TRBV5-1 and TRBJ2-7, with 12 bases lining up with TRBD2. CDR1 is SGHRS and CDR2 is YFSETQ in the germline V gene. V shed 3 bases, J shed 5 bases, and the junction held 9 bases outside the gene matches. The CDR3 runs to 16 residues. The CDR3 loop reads CASSSELAGGFNEQYF. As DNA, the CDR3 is TGCGCCAGCAGCTCCGAACTAGCGGGAGGATTCAACGAGCAGTACTTC.

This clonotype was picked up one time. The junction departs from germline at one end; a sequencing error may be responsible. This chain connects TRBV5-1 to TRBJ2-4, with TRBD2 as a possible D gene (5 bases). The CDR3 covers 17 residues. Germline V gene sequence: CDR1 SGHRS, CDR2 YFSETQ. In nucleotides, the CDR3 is TGCGCCAGCAGCTTCCAAAACGGACCTCTAGCCAAAAACATTCAGTCCTTC. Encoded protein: CASSFQNGPLAKNIQSF.